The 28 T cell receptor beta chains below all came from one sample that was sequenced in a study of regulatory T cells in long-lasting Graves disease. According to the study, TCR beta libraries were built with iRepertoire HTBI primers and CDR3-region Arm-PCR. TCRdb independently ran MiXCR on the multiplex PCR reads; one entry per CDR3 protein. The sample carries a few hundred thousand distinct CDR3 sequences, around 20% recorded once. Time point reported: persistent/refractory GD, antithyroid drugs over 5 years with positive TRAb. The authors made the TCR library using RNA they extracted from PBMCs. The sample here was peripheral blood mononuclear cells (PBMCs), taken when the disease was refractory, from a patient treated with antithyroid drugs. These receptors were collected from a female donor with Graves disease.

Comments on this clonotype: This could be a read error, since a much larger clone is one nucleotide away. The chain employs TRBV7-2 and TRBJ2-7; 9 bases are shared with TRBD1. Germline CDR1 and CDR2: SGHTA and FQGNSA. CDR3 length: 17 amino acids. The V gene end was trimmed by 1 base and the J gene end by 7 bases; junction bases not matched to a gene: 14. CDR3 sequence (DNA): TGTGCCAGCAGCTTAGGGGATCCGGGGACAGGGTTCAGGGAGCAGTACTTC. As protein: CASSLGDPGTGFREQYF.

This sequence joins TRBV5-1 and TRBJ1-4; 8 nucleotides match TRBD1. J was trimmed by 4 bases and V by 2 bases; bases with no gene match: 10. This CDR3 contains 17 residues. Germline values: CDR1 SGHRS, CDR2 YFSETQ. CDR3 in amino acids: CASSFNPRTGHNEKLFF. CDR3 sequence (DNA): TGCGCCAGCAGCTTTAACCCCCGGACAGGGCATAATGAAAAACTGTTTTTT.

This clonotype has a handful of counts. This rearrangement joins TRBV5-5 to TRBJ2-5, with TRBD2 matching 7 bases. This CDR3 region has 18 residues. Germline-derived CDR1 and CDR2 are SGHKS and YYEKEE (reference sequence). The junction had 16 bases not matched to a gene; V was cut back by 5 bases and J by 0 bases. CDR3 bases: TGTGCCAGCAGTCCGTACGGCGGGAGTGGCCGATACCAAGAGACCCAGTACTTC. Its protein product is CASSPYGGSGRYQETQYF.

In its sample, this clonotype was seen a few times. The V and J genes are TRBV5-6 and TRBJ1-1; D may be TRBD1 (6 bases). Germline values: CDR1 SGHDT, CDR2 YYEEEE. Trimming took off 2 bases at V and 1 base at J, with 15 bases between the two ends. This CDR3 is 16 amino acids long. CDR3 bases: TGTGCCAGCAGCTTCTGGCAGGGGATACGGAACACTGAAGCTTTCTTT. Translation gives CASSFWQGIRNTEAFF. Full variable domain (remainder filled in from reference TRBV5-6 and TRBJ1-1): DAGVTQSPTHLIKTRGQQVTLRCSPKSGHDTVSWYQQALGQGPQFIFQYYEEEERQRGNFPDRFSGHQFPNYSSELNVNALLLGDSALYLCASSFWQGIRNTEAFFGQGTRLTVV.

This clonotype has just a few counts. CDR3 coding DNA: TGCAGTGCTAGTTTCCAAGGGGCGAGCACAGATACGCAGTATTTT. It encodes CSASFQGASTDTQYF. The rearrangement joins TRBV20-1 to TRBJ2-3, with D perhaps matching TRBD1 (5 bases). The CDR3 loop spans 15 amino acids. Trimming removed 3 bases from V and 0 bases from J, with 13 bases in between. The germline V gene encodes CDR1 DFQATT and CDR2 SNEGSKA (reference sequence).

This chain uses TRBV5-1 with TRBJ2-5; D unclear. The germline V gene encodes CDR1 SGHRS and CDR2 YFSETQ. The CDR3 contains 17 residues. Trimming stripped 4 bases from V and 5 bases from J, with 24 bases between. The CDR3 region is CASSTYSSLTLGETQYF. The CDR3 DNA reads TGCGCCAGCAGCACTTATTCGTCCTTGACTTTGGGGGAGACCCAGTACTTC.

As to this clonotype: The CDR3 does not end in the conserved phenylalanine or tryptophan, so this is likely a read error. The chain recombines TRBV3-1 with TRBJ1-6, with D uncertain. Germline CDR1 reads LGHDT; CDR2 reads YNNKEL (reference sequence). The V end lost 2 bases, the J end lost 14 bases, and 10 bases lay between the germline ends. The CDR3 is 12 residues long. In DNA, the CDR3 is TGTGCCAGCAGCCAATTGATGACAACCCTCCACTCT. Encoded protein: CASSQLMTTLHS.

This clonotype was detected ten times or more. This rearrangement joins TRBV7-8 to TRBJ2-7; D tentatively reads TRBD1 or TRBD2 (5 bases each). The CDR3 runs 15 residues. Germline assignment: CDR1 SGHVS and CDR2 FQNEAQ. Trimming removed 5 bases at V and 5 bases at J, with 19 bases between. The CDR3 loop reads CASSPSPGRSNEQYF. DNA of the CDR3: TGTGCCAGCAGCCCGTCCCCGGGGCGGTCCAACGAGCAGTACTTC.

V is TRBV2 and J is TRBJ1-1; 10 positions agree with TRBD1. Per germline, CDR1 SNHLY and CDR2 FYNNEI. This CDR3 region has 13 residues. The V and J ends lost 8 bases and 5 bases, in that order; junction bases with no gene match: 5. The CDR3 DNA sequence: TGTGCCAGCGTGGGGGACAGGGGAACTGAAGCTTTCTTT. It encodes CASVGDRGTEAFF. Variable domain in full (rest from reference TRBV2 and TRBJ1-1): EPEVTQTPSHQVTQMGQEVILRCVPISNHLYFYWYRQILGQKVEFLVSFYNNEISEKSEIFDDQFSVERPDGSNFTLKIRSTKLEDSAMYFCASVGDRGTEAFFGQGTRLTVV.

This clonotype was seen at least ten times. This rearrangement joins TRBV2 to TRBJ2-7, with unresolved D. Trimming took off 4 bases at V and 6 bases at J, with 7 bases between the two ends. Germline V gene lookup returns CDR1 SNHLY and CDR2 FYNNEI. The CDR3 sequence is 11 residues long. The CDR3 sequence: CASSVSGEQYF. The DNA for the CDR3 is TGTGCCAGCAGTGTATCTGGCGAGCAGTACTTC.

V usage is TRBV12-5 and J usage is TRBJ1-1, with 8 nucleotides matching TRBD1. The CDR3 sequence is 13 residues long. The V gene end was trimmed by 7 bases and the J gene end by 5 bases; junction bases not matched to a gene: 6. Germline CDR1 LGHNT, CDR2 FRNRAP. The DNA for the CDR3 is TGTGCTAGTGCCGAGGACAGGGAGACTGAAGCTTTCTTT. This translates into CASAEDRETEAFF.

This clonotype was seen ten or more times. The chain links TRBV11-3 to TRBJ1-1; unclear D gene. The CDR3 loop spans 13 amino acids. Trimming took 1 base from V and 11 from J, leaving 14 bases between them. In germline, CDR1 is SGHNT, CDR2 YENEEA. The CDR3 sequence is CASSLGQGMSAFF. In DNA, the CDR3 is TGTGCCAGCAGCTTAGGACAAGGCATGAGCGCTTTCTTT.

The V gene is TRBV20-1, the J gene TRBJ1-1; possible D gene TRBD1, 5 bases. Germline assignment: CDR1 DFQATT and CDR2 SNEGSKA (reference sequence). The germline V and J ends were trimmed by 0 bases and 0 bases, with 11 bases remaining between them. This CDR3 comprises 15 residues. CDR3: CSARDWQGLNTEAFF. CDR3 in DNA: TGCAGTGCTAGAGATTGGCAGGGTCTGAACACTGAAGCTTTCTTT.

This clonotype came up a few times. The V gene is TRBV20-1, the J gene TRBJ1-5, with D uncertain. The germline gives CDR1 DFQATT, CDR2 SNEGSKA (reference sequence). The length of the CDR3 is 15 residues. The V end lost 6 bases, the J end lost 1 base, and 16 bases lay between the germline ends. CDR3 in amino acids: CSAKQSTVSNQPQHF. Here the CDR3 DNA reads TGCAGTGCGAAACAGTCTACCGTGAGCAATCAGCCCCAGCATTTT.

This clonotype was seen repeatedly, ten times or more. The CDR3 loop reads CASSSLQGMNTEAFF. In nucleotides, the CDR3 is TGCGCCAGCAGCTCGCTACAGGGGATGAACACTGAAGCTTTCTTT. The rearrangement uses TRBV5-1 and TRBJ1-1, with 7 bases matching TRBD1. This CDR3 comprises 15 residues. The trim removed 3 bases at V and 0 bases at J, leaving 5 bases unmatched. The germline V gene encodes CDR1 SGHRS and CDR2 YFSETQ.

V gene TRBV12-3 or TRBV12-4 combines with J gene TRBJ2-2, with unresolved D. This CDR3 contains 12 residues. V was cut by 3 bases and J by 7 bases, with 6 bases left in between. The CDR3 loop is CASSFPDGELFF. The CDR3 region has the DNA TGTGCCAGCAGTTTCCCGGACGGGGAGCTGTTTTTT.

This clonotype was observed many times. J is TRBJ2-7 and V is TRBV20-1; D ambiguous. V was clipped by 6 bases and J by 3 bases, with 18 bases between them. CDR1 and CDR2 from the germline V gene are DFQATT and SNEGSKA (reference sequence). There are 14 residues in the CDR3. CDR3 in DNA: TGCAGTGCGCATACAGAAACCTTCTACTACGAGCAGTACTTC. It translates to CSAHTETFYYEQYF.

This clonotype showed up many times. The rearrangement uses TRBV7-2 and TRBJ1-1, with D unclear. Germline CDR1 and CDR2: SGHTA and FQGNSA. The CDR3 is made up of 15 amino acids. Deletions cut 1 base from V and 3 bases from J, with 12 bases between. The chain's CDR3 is CASSLGGQVYTEAFF. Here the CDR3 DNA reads TGTGCCAGCAGCTTAGGCGGGCAGGTCTACACTGAAGCTTTCTTT.

In DNA form, the CDR3 reads TGTGCCATCAGCTCCGGGACCGGGGAGCTGTTTTTT. This sequence encodes CAISSGTGELFF. The chain joins TRBV10-3 to TRBJ2-2; D gene unclear. CDR3 length equals 12 residues. CDR1 is ENHRY, CDR2 SYGVKD, per germline. The ends were cut back, 6 bases at V and 5 bases at J, with 7 bases in the middle.

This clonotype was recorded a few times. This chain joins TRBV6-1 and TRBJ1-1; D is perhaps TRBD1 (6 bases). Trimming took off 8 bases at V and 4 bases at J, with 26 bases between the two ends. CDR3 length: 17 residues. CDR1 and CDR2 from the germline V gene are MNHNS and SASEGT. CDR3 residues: CASHKPGGLIGGTEAFF. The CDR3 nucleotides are TGTGCCAGCCATAAACCGGGCGGCCTAATAGGGGGCACTGAAGCTTTCTTT.

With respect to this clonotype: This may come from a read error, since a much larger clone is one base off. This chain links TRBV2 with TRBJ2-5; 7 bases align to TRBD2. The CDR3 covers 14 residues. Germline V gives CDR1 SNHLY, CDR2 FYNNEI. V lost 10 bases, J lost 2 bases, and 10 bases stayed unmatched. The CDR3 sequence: CATGGRGGQETQYF. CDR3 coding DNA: TGTGCCACCGGTGGAAGGGGAGGGCAAGAGACCCAGTACTTC.

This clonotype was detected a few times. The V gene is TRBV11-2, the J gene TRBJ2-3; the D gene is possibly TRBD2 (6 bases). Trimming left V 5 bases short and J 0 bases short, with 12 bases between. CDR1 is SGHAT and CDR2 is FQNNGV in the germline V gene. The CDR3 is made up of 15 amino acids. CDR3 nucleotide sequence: TGTGCCAGCAGCAAGGCCGGGACTAGCACAGATACGCAGTATTTT. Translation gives CASSKAGTSTDTQYF. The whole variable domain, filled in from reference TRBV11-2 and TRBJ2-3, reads EAGVAQSPRYKIIEKRQSVAFWCNPISGHATLYWYQQILGQGPKLLIQFQNNGVVDDSQLPKDRFSAERLKGVDSTLKIQPAKLEDSAVYLCASSKAGTSTDTQYFGPGTRLTVL.

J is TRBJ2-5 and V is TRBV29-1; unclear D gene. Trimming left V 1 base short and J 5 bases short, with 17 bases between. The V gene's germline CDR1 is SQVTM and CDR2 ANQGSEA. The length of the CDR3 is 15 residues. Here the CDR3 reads CSVEGSLDGWETQYF. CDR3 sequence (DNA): TGCAGCGTTGAAGGATCCCTAGACGGATGGGAGACCCAGTACTTC.

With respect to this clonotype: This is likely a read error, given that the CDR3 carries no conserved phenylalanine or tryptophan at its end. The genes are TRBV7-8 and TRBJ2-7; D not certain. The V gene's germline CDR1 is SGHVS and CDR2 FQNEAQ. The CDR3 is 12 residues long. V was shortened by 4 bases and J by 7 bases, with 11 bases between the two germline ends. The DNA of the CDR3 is TGTGCCAGCAGCTCCACGCAAGGGGAGCAGTACCTC. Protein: CASSSTQGEQYL.

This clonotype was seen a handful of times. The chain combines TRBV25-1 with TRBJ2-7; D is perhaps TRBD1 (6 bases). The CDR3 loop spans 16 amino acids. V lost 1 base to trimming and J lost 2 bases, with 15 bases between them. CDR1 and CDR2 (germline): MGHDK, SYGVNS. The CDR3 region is CASSELAGANPYEQYF. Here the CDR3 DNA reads TGTGCCAGCAGTGAATTGGCAGGGGCGAACCCCTACGAGCAGTACTTC.

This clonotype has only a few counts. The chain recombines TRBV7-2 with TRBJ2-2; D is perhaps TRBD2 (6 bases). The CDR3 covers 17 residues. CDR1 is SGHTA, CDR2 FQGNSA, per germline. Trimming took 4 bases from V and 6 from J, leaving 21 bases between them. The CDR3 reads CASSSDGKAGGAGELFF. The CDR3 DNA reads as TGTGCCAGCAGCTCGGACGGGAAGGCGGGCGGGGCCGGGGAGCTGTTTTTT.

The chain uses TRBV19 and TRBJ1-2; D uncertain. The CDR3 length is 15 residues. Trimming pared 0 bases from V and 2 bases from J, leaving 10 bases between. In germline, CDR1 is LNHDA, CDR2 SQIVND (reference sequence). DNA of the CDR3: TGTGCCAGTAGTATAGAACCAGCCCCCAACTATGGCTACACCTTC. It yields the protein CASSIEPAPNYGYTF.

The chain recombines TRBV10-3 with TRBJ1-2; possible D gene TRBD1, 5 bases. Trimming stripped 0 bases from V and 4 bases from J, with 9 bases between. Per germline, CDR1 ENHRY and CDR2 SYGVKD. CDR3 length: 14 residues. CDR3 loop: CAISESGQLYGYTF. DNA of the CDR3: TGTGCCATCAGTGAGTCGGGGCAACTCTATGGCTACACCTTC.